The clone carrying this T cell receptor (beta chain) has a handful of counts. What it recognizes is unknown. CDR1 is SEHNR, CDR2 FQNEAQ, per germline (reference sequence). V dropped 1 base and J dropped 5 bases, with 8 bases sitting between them. The CDR3 runs 13 residues. Sequencing used immunoSEQ multiplex PCR; TCRdb keeps in-frame clones, though not all of them. This table has roughly 130,000 clones, 70% to 90% appearing once. This entry is derived from a study of T cell responses to AZD1222 COVID-19 vaccine. Study in general: Analyses pooled second doses at about 4 or about 12 weeks. Study results and caveats: Mapped onto spike, vaccine-associated CD4 TCRs spanned it and were dominant at 160-218 and 743-854. Sampled repertoires all dated from after the peak T cell response.

The rearrangement links TRBV7-9 to TRBJ2-5, with unresolved D. The receptor's source is an adult in good health. The sample here was peripheral blood, taken on day 0 of AZD1222 vaccination. The DNA for the CDR3 is TGTGCCAGCAGCTTAGACTTGTCGGAGACCCAGTACTTC. Its protein product is CASSLDLSETQYF.